The present T cell receptor beta chain was sequenced within a study of human T cells and chemical hapten exposure. Study background: While the approximately 24-week study was under way, patients received diphenylcyclopropenone on the scalp every week.

In this sample, this clonotype turned up many times. Time point described: patch test 2, 6 weeks after DPC sensitization. Described treatment: therapeutic diphenylcyclopropenone sensitization with weekly scalp DPC. TCRdb re-called the RACE reads with MiXCR, one entry per CDR3 protein. The table has over 70,000 distinct CDR3 sequences, approximately 10% seen once; the top ten hold around 1.4%. The CDR3 contains 17 residues. Germline lookup yields CDR1 KGHSH and CDR2 LQKENI. Trimming stripped 5 bases from V and 2 bases from J, with 19 bases between. The chain employs TRBV18 and TRBJ1-5; D remains unclear. This sequence was found in a man aged 18 to 29 with alopecia areata. Some clones in this sample may be carry-over from other donors' samples. This specimen consisted of whole blood, obtained in connection with sensitization to the hapten diphenylcyclopropenone (DPC). The CDR3, as DNA: TGTGCCAGCTCATCCCAGGAGTCTAAATCACGCAATCAGCCCCAGCATTTT. Protein sequence: CASSSQESKSRNQPQHF.